In its sample, the clone carrying this TCR beta chain was seen a few times. Its specificity is unknown. The sample comes from a study of T cells after yellow fever vaccination. In the study overall: Low-cell-number fractions were prepared with SMART-Seq v4 Ultra Low Input. Whole-study results and caveats: Reappearing after the booster were most of the clones from primary vaccination (around 96% CD4, 85% to 90% CD8).

In TCRdb, the 5' RACE reads were re-called with MiXCR into one record per CDR3 protein. This table has a few hundred thousand distinct CDR3 sequences, about 17% appearing once. The germline V gene encodes CDR1 SEHNR and CDR2 FQNEAQ (reference sequence). The CDR3 totals 14 residues. Between the trimmed V and J ends, which lost 6 bases and 4 bases, there was a span of 15 bases. The origin of this receptor is a man younger than 35 who received the YFV17D yellow fever vaccine. The specimen comprised PBMCs, sampled 5 to 6 days after the first yellow fever vaccination. This sequence joins TRBV7-9 and TRBJ1-1, with D perhaps matching TRBD1 (5 bases). The CDR3 reads CASSPDWGGTEAFF. The CDR3 coding sequence is TGTGCCAGCAGTCCTGATTGGGGGGGCACTGAAGCTTTCTTT. The whole variable domain, remainder taken from reference TRBV7-9 and TRBJ1-1, is DTGVSQNPRHKITKRGQNVTFRCDPISEHNRLYWYRQTLGQGPEFLTYFQNEAQLEKSRLLSDRFSAERPKGSFSTLEIQRTEQGDSAMYLCASSPDWGGTEAFFGQGTRLTVV.